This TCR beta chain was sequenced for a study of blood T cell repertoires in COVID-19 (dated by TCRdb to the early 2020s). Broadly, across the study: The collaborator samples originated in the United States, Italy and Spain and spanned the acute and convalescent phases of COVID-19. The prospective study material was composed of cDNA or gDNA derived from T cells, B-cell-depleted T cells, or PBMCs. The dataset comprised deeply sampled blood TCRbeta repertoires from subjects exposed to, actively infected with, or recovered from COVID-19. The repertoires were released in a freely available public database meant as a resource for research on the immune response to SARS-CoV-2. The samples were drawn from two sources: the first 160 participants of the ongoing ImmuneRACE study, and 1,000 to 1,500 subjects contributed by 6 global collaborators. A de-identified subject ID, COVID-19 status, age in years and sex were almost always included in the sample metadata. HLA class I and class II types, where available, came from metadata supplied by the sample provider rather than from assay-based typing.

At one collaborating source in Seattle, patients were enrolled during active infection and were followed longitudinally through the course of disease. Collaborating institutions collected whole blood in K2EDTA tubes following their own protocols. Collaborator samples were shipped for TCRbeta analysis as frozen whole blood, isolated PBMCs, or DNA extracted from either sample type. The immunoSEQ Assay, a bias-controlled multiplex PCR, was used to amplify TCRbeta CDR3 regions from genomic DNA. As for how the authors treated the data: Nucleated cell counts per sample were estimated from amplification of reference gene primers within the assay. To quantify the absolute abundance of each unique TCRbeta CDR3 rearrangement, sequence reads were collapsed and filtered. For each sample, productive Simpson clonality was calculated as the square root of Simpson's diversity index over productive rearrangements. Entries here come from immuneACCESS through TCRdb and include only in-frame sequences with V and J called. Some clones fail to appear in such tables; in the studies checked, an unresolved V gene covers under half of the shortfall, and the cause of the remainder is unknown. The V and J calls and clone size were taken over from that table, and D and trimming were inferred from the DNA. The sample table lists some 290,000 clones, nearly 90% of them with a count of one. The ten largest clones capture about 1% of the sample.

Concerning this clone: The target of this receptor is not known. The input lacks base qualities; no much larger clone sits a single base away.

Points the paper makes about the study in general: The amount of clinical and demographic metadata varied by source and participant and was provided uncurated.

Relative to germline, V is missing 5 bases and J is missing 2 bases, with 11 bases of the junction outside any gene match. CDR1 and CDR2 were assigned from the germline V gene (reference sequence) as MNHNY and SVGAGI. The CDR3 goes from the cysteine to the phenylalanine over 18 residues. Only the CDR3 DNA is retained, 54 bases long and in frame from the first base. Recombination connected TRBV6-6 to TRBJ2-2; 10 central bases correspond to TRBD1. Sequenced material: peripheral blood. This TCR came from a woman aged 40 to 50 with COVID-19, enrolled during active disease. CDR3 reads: CASSPHRTGGINTGELFF. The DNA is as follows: TGTGCCAGCAGTCCGCACCGGACAGGGGGAATTAACACCGGGGAGCTGTTTTTT.